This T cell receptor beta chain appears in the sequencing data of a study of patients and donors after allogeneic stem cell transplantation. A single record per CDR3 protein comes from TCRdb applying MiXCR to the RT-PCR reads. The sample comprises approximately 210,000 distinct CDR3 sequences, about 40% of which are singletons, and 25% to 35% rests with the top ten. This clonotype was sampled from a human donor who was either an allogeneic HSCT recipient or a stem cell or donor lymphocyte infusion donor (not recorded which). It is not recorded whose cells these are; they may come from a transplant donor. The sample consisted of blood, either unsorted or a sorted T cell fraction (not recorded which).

The CDR3 DNA follows: TGTGCCAGCAGTTCCGCCACAGGCGCAGATACGCAGTATTTT. It specifies CASSSATGADTQYF. The chain has TRBV6-6 and TRBJ2-3, with D tentatively TRBD1 (5 bases). V gave up 4 bases and J gave up 4 bases, with 12 bases separating them. Germline CDR1 and CDR2: MNHNY and SVGAGI (reference sequence). The CDR3 covers 14 residues.